The 8 T cell receptor beta chains below all came from one sample that was sequenced in a study of T cell repertoires in cytomegalovirus infection. TCRdb recomputed calls from the reads with MiXCR, one row per CDR3 protein. The sample has fewer than 700,000 distinct CDR3 sequences, approximately 24% seen once. The sequenced material came from CD8+ T cells from PBMCs. These receptors all stem from a human donor in good health (CMV status not recorded). Some clones in this sample may be carry-over from other donors' samples.

The CDR3: CASIGGVTEAFF. In nucleotides, the CDR3 is TGTGCCAGCATCGGGGGGGTAACTGAAGCTTTCTTT. The chain links TRBV2 to TRBJ1-1, with D perhaps TRBD1 (5 bases). The CDR3 totals 12 residues. Germline CDR1 is SNHLY and CDR2 is FYNNEI. V lost 7 bases and J lost 5, with 11 bases in between.

Only a few counts were recorded for this clonotype. The CDR3 protein is CASSQEGSWNTEAFF. In nucleotides, the CDR3 is TGCGCCAGCAGCCAAGAAGGGTCATGGAACACTGAAGCTTTCTTT. The genes are TRBV4-1 and TRBJ1-1; D gene ambiguous. V was cut by 0 bases and J by 1 base, with 9 bases left in between. This CDR3 is 15 amino acids long. From germline, CDR1 is MGHRA and CDR2 YSYEKL.

There are a few counts of this clonotype. This chain joins TRBV7-9 and TRBJ1-2; D not certain. Germline V CDR1 and CDR2: SEHNR, FQNEAQ (reference sequence). This CDR3 has 15 amino acids. Trimming cost V 1 base and J 1 base, with 10 bases left between them. The CDR3 is CASSLGYTYNYGYTF. The CDR3 DNA follows: TGTGCCAGCAGCTTAGGGTATACATATAACTATGGCTACACCTTC. The whole variable domain, remainder taken from reference TRBV7-9 and TRBJ1-2, is DTGVSQNPRHKITKRGQNVTFRCDPISEHNRLYWYRQTLGQGPEFLTYFQNEAQLEKSRLLSDRFSAERPKGSFSTLEIQRTEQGDSAMYLCASSLGYTYNYGYTFGSGTRLTVV.

This clonotype was observed many times. The V gene is TRBV28, the J gene TRBJ2-2, with 8 bases identical to TRBD2. CDR3 length: 15 residues. The germline V gene has CDR1 MDHEN and CDR2 SYDVKM. J gave up 1 base and V 6 bases, and 4 bases lay outside the gene matches. The CDR3 sequence is CASRYTSGNTGELFF. The CDR3 nucleotides are TGTGCCAGCAGGTACACTAGCGGGAACACCGGGGAGCTGTTTTTT. The full variable domain, its missing parts supplied by reference TRBV28 and TRBJ2-2, is DVKVTQSSRYLVKRTGEKVFLECVQDMDHENMFWYRQDPGLGLRLIYFSYDVKMKEKGDIPEGYSVSREKKERFSLILESASTNQTSMYLCASRYTSGNTGELFFGEGSRLTVL.

This clonotype turned up a few times. A clone one base away is much larger, so this may be a read error. The chain uses TRBV7-2 and TRBJ1-4; the D is unclear. Trimming removed 5 bases at V and 0 bases at J, with 10 bases between. CDR1 and CDR2 from the germline V gene are SGHTA and FQGNSA. CDR3 length equals 15 residues. The CDR3 protein is CASSLTPSTNEKLFF. The DNA for the CDR3 is TGTGCCAGCAGCCTAACACCCTCAACTAATGAAAAACTGTTTTTT.

This clonotype appeared a few times. The chain carries TRBV6-5 and TRBJ2-2; 7 bases match TRBD1. This CDR3 spans 13 amino acids. The germline V gene encodes CDR1 MNHEY and CDR2 SVGAGI. V lost 7 bases and J lost 3; bases outside the gene matches: 2. This CDR3 is CASITGDTGELFF. The CDR3 DNA is TGTGCCAGCATCACAGGGGACACCGGGGAGCTGTTTTTT.

The chain carries TRBV5-6 and TRBJ1-2, with 10 bases aligning to TRBD1. Germline V gives CDR1 SGHDT, CDR2 YYEEEE. V gave up 5 bases and J gave up 7 bases; unmatched junction bases: 11. The CDR3 totals 15 residues. The CDR3 here is CASSPTGTGDPGYTF. For the CDR3, the DNA is TGTGCCAGCAGTCCCACCGGGACAGGGGATCCTGGCTACACCTTC.

The table lists this clonotype with a few counts. The rearrangement uses TRBV4-1 and TRBJ2-1, with D possibly matching TRBD1 (6 bases). The V gene's germline CDR1 is MGHRA and CDR2 YSYEKL. Trimming cost V 0 bases and J 7 bases, with 10 bases left between them. The CDR3 extends over 14 amino acids. CDR3 nucleotide sequence: TGCGCCAGCAGCCAAGATCGCAGGGGTAATGAGCAGTTCTTC. Amino acids: CASSQDRRGNEQFF.